This T cell receptor (beta chain) was documented in a study of blood T cell repertoires in COVID-19. Some clones are missing from TCRdb's copy, which holds only in-frame ones; the method was immunoSEQ multiplex PCR. Among around 200,000 clones, around 85% were seen once, and the ten largest hold approximately 3%. Researchers sorted participants into cohorts using their self-reported clinical history. CDR3 length equals 11 residues. The germline V gene has CDR1 MDHEN and CDR2 SYDVKM. V was cut by 6 bases and J by 7 bases, with 7 bases left in between. The V and J genes are TRBV28 and TRBJ1-5, with D possibly matching TRBD1 (5 bases). What was sequenced was PBMCs or T cells enriched from blood (not recorded which). This TCR was sampled from a woman younger than 45 who had recovered from COVID-19. Here the CDR3 reads CASRQGQPQHF. CDR3 bases: TGTGCCAGCAGGCAGGGACAGCCCCAGCATTTT.